This T cell receptor (beta chain) is from a study of T cells after yellow fever vaccination. Turning to the study itself: Each low-cell-number fraction was prepared by means of SMART-Seq v4 Ultra Low Input.

Study-level results: Abundant clonotypes (contaminants from the bulk population) could be present in FACS-sorted repertoires. Clones from primary vaccination mostly reappeared after the booster (roughly 95% CD4, approximately 91% CD8).

Trimming shortened V by 0 bases and J by 0 bases, and 8 bases separated the two germline ends. The CDR3 covers 15 residues. Germline-derived CDR1 and CDR2 are MNHEY and SVGAGI. Synthesis of TCR cDNA relied on 5'RACE template switching, which attached a universal primer site and UMIs. TCRdb re-called the 5' RACE reads through MiXCR, storing one row per CDR3 protein. Of approximately 110,000 distinct CDR3 sequences in the sample, around 7.4% were seen once. This clonotype was counted at least ten times. What it recognizes is unknown. The sequence came from a man between 18 and 35 years old who received the YFV17D yellow fever vaccine. This chain joins TRBV6-5 and TRBJ2-5; D remains unclear. The sample in question was CD4+ T cells sorted from PBMCs, obtained less than 11 days after the first yellow fever vaccination. This CDR3 reads CASSYSVSYQETQYF. Written as DNA, the CDR3 is TGTGCCAGCAGTTACTCGGTGTCGTACCAAGAGACCCAGTACTTC.